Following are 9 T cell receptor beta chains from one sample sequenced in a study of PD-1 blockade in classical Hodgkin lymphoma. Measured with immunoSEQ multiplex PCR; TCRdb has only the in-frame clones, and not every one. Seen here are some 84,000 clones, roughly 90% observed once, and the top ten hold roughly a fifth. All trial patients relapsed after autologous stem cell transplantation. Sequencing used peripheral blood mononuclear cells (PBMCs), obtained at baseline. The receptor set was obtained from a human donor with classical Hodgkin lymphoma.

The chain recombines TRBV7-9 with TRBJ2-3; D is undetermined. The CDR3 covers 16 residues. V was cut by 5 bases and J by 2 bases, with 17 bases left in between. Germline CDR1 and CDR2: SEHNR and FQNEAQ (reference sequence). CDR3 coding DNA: TGTGCCAGCAGCCTAGGTTTGGCAGGAGTCACAGATACGCAGTATTTT. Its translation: CASSLGLAGVTDTQYF.

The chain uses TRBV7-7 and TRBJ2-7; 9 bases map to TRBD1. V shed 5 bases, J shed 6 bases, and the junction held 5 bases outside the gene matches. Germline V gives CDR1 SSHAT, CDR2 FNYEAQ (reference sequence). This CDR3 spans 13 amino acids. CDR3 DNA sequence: TGTGCCAGCAGCACCGGGACAGGGTCCGAGCAGTACTTC. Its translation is CASSTGTGSEQYF.

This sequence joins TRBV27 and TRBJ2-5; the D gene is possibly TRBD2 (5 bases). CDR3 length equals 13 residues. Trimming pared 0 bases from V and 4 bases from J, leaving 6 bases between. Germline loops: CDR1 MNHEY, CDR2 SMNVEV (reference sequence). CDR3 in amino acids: CASSLSRVETQYF. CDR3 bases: TGTGCCAGCAGTTTATCGCGGGTAGAGACCCAGTACTTC.

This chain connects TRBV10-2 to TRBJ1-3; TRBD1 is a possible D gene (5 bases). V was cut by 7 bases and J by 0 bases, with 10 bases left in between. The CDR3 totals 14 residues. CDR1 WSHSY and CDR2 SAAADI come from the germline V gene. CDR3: CASKTGLSGNTIYF. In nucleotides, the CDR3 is TGCGCCAGCAAGACGGGGCTCTCTGGAAACACCATATATTTT.

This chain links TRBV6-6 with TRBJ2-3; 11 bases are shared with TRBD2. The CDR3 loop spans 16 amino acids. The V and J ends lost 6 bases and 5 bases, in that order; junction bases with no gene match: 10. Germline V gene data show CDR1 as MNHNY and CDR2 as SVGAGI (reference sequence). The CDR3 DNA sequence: TGTGCCAGCAGACATTATAGCGGGAGGGCCGGAGATACGCAGTATTTT. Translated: CASRHYSGRAGDTQYF.

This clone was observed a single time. The CDR3 DNA sequence: TGTGCCAGCATCGAGCCGGTCCGCAATGAGCAGTTCTTC. Translation: CASIEPVRNEQFF. The J gene is TRBJ2-1, the V gene TRBV7-9; no definite D call. The CDR3 totals 13 residues. Trimming pared 7 bases from V and 6 bases from J, leaving 13 bases between. CDR1 is SEHNR and CDR2 is FQNEAQ in the germline V gene (reference sequence).

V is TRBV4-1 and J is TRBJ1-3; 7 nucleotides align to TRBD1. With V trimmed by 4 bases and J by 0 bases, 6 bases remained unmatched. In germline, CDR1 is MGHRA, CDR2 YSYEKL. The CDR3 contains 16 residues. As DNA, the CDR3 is TGCGCCAGCAGCCTGCAGACAGGGAACTCTGGAAACACCATATATTTT. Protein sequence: CASSLQTGNSGNTIYF.

The CDR3 is CASTWTGSYEQYF. In DNA form, the CDR3 reads TGTGCCAGCACTTGGACGGGGTCCTACGAGCAGTACTTC. The rearrangement joins TRBV6-5 to TRBJ2-7; D possibly corresponds to TRBD2 (5 bases). V was cut by 7 bases and J by 1 base, with 11 bases left in between. This CDR3 contains 13 residues. The germline V gene encodes CDR1 MNHEY and CDR2 SVGAGI.

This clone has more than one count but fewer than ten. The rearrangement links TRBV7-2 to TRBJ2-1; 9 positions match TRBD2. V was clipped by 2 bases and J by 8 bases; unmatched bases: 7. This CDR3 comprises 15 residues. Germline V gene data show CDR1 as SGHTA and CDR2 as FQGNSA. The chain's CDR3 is CASSLNIAGADEQFF. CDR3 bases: TGTGCCAGCAGCTTAAATATAGCGGGAGCGGATGAGCAGTTCTTC.